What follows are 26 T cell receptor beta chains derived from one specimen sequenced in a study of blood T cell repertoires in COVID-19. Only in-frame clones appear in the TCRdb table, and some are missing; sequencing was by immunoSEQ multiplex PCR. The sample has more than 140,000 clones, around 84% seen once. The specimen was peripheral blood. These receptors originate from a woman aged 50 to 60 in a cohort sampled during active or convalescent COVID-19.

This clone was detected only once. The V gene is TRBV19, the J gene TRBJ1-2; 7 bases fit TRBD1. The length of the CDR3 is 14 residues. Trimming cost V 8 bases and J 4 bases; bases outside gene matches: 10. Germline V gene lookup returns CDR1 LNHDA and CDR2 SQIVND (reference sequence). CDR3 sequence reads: CASGRDRGTYGYTF. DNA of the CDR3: TGTGCCAGTGGACGGGACAGAGGAACCTATGGCTACACCTTC.

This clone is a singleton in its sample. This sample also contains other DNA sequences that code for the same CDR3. The CDR3 is CASSPGSGETQYF. The CDR3 DNA follows: TGTGCCAGCTCACCAGGCTCGGGAGAGACCCAGTACTTC. The chain has TRBV18 and TRBJ2-5; D ambiguous. CDR1 is KGHSH and CDR2 is LQKENI in the germline V gene. V was cut by 2 bases and J by 4 bases, with 8 bases left in between. CDR3 length equals 13 residues. Full variable domain (outside the CDR3, taken from reference TRBV18 and TRBJ2-5): NAGVMQNPRHLVRRRGQEARLRCSPMKGHSHVYWYRQLPEEGLKFMVYLQKENIIDESGMPKERFSAEFPKEGPSILRIQQVVRGDSAAYFCASSPGSGETQYFGPGTRLLVL.

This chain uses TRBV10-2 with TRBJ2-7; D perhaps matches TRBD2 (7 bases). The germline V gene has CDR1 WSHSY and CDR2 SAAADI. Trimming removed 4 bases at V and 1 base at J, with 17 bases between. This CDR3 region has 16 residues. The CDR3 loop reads CASSAFWGGLSYEQYF. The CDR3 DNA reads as TGCGCCAGCAGTGCTTTTTGGGGGGGCCTGTCCTACGAGCAGTACTTC.

The DNA of the CDR3 is TGCAGCGTCACAGGGGAAGAGACCCAGTACTTC. This sequence encodes CSVTGEETQYF. The chain links TRBV29-1 to TRBJ2-5; 7 bases line up with TRBD1. CDR1 and CDR2 (germline): SQVTM, ANQGSEA. This CDR3 is built from 11 residues. Trimming removed 6 bases from V and 3 bases from J; junction bases left unmatched: 1. Combining the CDR3 with reference TRBV29-1 and TRBJ2-5 gives the whole variable domain SAVISQKPSRDICQRGTSLTIQCQVDSQVTMMFWYRQQPGQSLTLIATANQGSEATYESGFVIDKFPISRPNLTFSTLTVSNMSPEDSSIYLCSVTGEETQYFGPGTRLLVL.

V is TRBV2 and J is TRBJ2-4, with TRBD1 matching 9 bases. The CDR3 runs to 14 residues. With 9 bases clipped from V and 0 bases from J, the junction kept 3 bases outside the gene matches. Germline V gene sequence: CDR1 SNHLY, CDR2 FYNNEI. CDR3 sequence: CASHRGLAKNIQYF. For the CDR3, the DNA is TGTGCCAGTCACAGGGGGCTAGCCAAAAACATTCAGTACTTC.

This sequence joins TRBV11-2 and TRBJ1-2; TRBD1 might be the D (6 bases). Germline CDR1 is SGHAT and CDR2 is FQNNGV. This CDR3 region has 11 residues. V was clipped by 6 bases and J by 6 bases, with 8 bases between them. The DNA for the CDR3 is TGTGCCAGCAGAGCAGGGGATGGCTACACCTTC. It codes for CASRAGDGYTF.

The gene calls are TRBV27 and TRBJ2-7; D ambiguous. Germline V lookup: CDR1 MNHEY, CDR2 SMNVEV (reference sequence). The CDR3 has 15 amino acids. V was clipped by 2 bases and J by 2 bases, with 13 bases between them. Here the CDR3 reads CASSLGYGLAYEQYF. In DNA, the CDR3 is TGTGCCAGCAGTTTAGGGTACGGGTTAGCCTACGAGCAGTACTTC.

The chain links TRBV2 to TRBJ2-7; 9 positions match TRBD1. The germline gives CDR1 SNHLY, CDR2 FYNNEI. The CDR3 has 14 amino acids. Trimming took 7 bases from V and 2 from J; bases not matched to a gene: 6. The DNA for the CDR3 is TGTGCCAGCACGGAGGACAGGGGCACCTACGAGCAGTACTTC. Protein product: CASTEDRGTYEQYF.

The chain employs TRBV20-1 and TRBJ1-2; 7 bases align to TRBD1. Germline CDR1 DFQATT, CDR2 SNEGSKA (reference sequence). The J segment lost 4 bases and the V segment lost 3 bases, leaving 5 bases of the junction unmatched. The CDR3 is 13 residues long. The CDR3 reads CSASNRGGYGYTF. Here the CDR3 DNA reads TGCAGTGCTAGTAACAGGGGTGGCTATGGCTACACCTTC.

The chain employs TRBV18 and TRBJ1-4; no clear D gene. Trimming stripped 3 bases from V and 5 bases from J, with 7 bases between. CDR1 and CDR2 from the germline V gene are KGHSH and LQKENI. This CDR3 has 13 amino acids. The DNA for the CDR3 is TGTGCCAGCTCACCCCCCTCGAATGAAAAACTGTTTTTT. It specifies CASSPPSNEKLFF. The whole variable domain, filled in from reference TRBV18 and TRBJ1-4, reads NAGVMQNPRHLVRRRGQEARLRCSPMKGHSHVYWYRQLPEEGLKFMVYLQKENIIDESGMPKERFSAEFPKEGPSILRIQQVVRGDSAAYFCASSPPSNEKLFFGSGTQLSVL.

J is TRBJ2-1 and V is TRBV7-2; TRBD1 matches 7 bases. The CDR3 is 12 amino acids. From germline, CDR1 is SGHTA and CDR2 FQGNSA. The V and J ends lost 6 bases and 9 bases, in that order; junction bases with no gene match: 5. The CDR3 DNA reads TGTGCCAGCAGTGACAGGGCTAGTGAGCAGTTCTTC. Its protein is CASSDRASEQFF.

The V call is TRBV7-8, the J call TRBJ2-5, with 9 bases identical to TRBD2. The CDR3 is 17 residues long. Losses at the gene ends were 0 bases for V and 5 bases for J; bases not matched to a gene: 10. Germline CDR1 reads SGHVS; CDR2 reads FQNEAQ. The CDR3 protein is CASSLAPSGGLRETQYF. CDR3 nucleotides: TGTGCCAGCAGCTTAGCGCCGAGCGGGGGGTTAAGGGAGACCCAGTACTTC.

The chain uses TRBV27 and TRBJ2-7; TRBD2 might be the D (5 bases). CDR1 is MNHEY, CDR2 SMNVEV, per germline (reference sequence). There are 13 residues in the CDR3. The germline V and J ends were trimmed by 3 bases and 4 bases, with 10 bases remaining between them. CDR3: CASSFVGGYEQYF. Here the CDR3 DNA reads TGTGCCAGCAGTTTTGTTGGAGGTTACGAGCAGTACTTC.

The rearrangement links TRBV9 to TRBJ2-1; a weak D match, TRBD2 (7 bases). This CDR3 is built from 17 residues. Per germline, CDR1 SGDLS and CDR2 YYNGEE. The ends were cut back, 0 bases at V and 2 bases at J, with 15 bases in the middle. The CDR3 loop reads CASSVGSRGGPYNEQFF. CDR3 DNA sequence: TGTGCCAGCAGCGTAGGTTCGAGGGGGGGGCCCTACAATGAGCAGTTCTTC.

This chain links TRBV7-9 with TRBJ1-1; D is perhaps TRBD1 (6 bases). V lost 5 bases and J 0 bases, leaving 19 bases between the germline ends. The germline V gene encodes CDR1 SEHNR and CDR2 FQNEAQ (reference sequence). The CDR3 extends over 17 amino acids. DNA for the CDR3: TGTGCCAGCAGCCTGCCTCCGACAGGCACCATGAACACTGAAGCTTTCTTT. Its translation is CASSLPPTGTMNTEAFF.

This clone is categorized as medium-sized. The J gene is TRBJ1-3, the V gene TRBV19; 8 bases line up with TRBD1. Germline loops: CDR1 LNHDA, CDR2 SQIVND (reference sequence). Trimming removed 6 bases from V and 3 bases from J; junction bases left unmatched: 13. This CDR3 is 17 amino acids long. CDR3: CASSPLAGGTGGNTIYF. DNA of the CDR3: TGTGCCAGTAGCCCGCTGGCAGGGGGCACAGGTGGAAACACCATATATTTT.

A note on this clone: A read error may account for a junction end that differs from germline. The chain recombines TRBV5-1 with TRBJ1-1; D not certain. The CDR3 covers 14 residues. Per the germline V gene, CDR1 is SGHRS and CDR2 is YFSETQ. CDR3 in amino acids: CASSAGDGNAEAFF. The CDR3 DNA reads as TGCGCCAGCAGCGCAGGAGACGGGAACGCTGAAGCTTTCTTT.

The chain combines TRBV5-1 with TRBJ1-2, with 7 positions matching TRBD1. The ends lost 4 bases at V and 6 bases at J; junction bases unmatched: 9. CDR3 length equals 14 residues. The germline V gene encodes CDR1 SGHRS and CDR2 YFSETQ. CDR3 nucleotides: TGCGCCAGCAGCAGAAACGACAGGGTCGATGGCTACACCTTC. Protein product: CASSRNDRVDGYTF.

The CDR3 nucleotides read TGTGCCTGGAGTATAAGTCAGGGAGGGCCGCAGTATTTT. This codes for CAWSISQGGPQYF. The chain recombines TRBV30 with TRBJ2-3; TRBD2 agrees at 7 bases. The CDR3 consists of 13 residues. The V segment lost 2 bases and the J segment 10 bases; nucleotides outside the gene matches: 9. Looked up from germline, CDR1 is GTSNPN and CDR2 is SVGIG (reference sequence).

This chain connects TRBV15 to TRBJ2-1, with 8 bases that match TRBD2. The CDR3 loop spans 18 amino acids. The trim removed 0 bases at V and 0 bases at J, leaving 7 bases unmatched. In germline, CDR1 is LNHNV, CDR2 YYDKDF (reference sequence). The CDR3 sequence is CATSRDAGGVASYNEQFF. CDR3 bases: TGTGCCACCAGCAGAGATGCCGGGGGGGTGGCCTCCTACAATGAGCAGTTCTTC. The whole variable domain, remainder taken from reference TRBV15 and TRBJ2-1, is DAMVIQNPRYQVTQFGKPVTLSCSQTLNHNVMYWYQQKSSQAPKLLFHYYDKDFNNEADTPDNFQSRRPNTSFCFLDIRSPGLGDTAMYLCATSRDAGGVASYNEQFFGPGTRLTVL.

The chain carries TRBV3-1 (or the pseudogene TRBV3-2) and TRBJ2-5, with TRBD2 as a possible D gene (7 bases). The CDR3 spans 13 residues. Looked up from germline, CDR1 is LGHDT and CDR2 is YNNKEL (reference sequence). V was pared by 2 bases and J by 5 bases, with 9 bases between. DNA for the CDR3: TGTGCCAGCAGCCAACGGGGGGCGGAGACCCAGTACTTC. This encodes CASSQRGAETQYF.

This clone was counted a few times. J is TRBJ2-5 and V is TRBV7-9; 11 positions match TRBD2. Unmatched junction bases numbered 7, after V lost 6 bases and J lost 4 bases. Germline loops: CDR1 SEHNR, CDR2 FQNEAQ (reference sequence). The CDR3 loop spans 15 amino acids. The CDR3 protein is CASRFSGGVRETQYF. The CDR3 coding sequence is TGTGCCAGCAGATTTAGCGGGGGGGTCCGAGAGACCCAGTACTTC.

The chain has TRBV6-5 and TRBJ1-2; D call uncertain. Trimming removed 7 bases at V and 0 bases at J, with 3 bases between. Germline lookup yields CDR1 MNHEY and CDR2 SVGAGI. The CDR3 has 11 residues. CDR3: CASTANYGYTF. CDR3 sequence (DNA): TGTGCCAGCACAGCTAACTATGGCTACACCTTC.

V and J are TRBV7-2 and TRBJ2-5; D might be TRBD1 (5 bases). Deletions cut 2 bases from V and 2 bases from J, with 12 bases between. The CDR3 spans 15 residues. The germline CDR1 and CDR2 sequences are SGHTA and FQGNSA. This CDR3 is CASSLSWGGQETQYF. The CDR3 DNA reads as TGTGCCAGCAGCTTATCTTGGGGCGGTCAAGAGACCCAGTACTTC.

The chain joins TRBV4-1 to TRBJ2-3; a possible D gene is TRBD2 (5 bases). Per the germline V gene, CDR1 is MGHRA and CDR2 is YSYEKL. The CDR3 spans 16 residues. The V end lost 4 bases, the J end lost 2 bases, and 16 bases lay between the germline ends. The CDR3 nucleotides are TGCGCCAGCAGCCGGCTGGCGGGCGCTTCCACAGATACGCAGTATTTT. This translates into CASSRLAGASTDTQYF.

CDR3 nucleotides: TGTGCCAGCAACGGACAGGGGCCCCTCTACGAGCAGTACTTC. This encodes CASNGQGPLYEQYF. This sequence joins TRBV11-2 and TRBJ2-7, with 9 bases fitting TRBD1. The CDR3 contains 14 residues. With 7 bases clipped from V and 3 bases from J, the junction kept 7 bases outside the gene matches. Germline values: CDR1 SGHAT, CDR2 FQNNGV. The variable domain in full, completed from reference TRBV11-2 and TRBJ2-7, reads EAGVAQSPRYKIIEKRQSVAFWCNPISGHATLYWYQQILGQGPKLLIQFQNNGVVDDSQLPKDRFSAERLKGVDSTLKIQPAKLEDSAVYLCASNGQGPLYEQYFGPGTRLTVT.